One sample yielded the 19 T cell receptor beta chains listed below, sequenced in a study of OX40 agonist ivuxolimab in advanced cancers. TCRdb's table, derived via immunoSEQ multiplex PCR, lists solely in-frame clones and lacks some. Seen here are about 37,000 clones, roughly 80% observed once, and the top ten hold around 20%. The sample was CD4+ or CD8+ T cells sorted from blood, taken in a trial of the OX40 agonist ivuxolimab. The source is an adult with an advanced solid tumor such as melanoma, head and neck, liver or kidney cancer.

This rearrangement joins TRBV7-9 to TRBJ2-1, with TRBD1 matching over 9 bases. J was trimmed by 4 bases and V by 2 bases; bases with no gene match: 6. The germline V gene has CDR1 SEHNR and CDR2 FQNEAQ (reference sequence). The CDR3 runs 16 residues. The CDR3 loop reads CASSLTLGQGYNEQFF. The CDR3 coding sequence is TGTGCCAGCAGCTTAACTTTAGGACAGGGGTACAATGAGCAGTTCTTC. Supplemented by reference TRBV7-9 and TRBJ2-1, the full variable domain reads DTGVSQNPRHKITKRGQNVTFRCDPISEHNRLYWYRQTLGQGPEFLTYFQNEAQLEKSRLLSDRFSAERPKGSFSTLEIQRTEQGDSAMYLCASSLTLGQGYNEQFFGPGTRLTVL.

This clone was found a few times. The gene calls are TRBV30 and TRBJ1-1; D unclear. Per the germline V gene, CDR1 is GTSNPN and CDR2 is SVGIG (reference sequence). Trimming removed 3 bases at V and 1 base at J, with 12 bases between. The CDR3 contains 14 residues. This CDR3 reads CAWSHWEGNTEAFF. The DNA of the CDR3 is TGTGCCTGGAGCCACTGGGAGGGGAACACTGAAGCTTTCTTT.

The chain combines TRBV27 with TRBJ1-2, with TRBD1 as a possible D gene (5 bases). V dropped 4 bases and J dropped 8 bases, with 11 bases sitting between them. The CDR3 consists of 12 residues. In germline, CDR1 is MNHEY, CDR2 SMNVEV (reference sequence). CDR3 region: CASSSQGFGYTF. DNA for the CDR3: TGTGCCAGCAGTTCCCAGGGATTCGGCTACACCTTC.

The V and J genes are TRBV27 and TRBJ1-1; tentatively, D is TRBD1 (5 bases). The CDR3 extends over 13 amino acids. Germline values: CDR1 MNHEY, CDR2 SMNVEV (reference sequence). Trimming shortened V by 1 base and J by 6 bases, and 9 bases separated the two germline ends. CDR3 coding DNA: TGTGCCAGCAGTTTATTTGGAGGGGCTGAAGCTTTCTTT. Encoded protein: CASSLFGGAEAFF.

This chain links TRBV9 with TRBJ1-6; 8 nucleotides agree with TRBD1. Unmatched junction bases numbered 4, after V lost 0 bases and J lost 11 bases. The CDR3 totals 14 residues. Germline lookup yields CDR1 SGDLS and CDR2 YYNGEE. The CDR3 DNA sequence: TGTGCCAGCAGCGTAGGTCAGGGGGCAACACCCCTCCACTTT. As protein: CASSVGQGATPLHF.

The chain uses TRBV28 and TRBJ2-3; TRBD2 matches at 14 bases. Looked up from germline, CDR1 is MDHEN and CDR2 is SYDVKM. V trimming: 5 bases; J trimming: 0 bases; junction bases outside the gene matches: 10. The CDR3 consists of 19 residues. The chain's CDR3 is CASSAGLAGGRPSTDTQYF. Written as DNA, the CDR3 is TGTGCCAGCAGTGCTGGACTAGCGGGAGGACGGCCAAGCACAGATACGCAGTATTTT.

V is TRBV9 and J is TRBJ1-3, with D uncertain. With 0 bases removed from V and 0 bases from J, the gap between germline ends came to 10 bases. The CDR3 spans 16 residues. The germline CDR1 and CDR2 sequences are SGDLS and YYNGEE. CDR3 sequence (DNA): TGTGCCAGCAGCGTAGGGAGACGGATCTCTGGAAACACCATATATTTT. It codes for CASSVGRRISGNTIYF.

A few counts support this clone. The rearrangement joins TRBV5-5 to TRBJ2-3; maybe TRBD2 (5 bases). The CDR3 has 12 amino acids. V was pared by 2 bases and J by 6 bases, with 7 bases between. CDR1 and CDR2 from the germline V gene are SGHKS and YYEKEE (reference sequence). DNA for the CDR3: TGTGCCAGCAGCTTCGGACTGGATACGCAGTATTTT. Amino acid sequence: CASSFGLDTQYF.

CDR3 nucleotide sequence: TGTGCCAGTAGTATTGCGACAGGGGCACAGCCCCAGCATTTT. It yields the protein CASSIATGAQPQHF. The chain is built from TRBV19 and TRBJ1-5; 8 bases are shared with TRBD1. CDR1 is LNHDA, CDR2 SQIVND, per germline (reference sequence). CDR3 size: 14 residues. The V gene end was trimmed by 3 bases and the J gene end by 7 bases; junction bases not matched to a gene: 5.

This clone occurred once. The chain uses TRBV10-2 and TRBJ2-7; TRBD1 might be the D (5 bases). Trimming took off 7 bases at V and 3 bases at J, with 19 bases between the two ends. Per germline, CDR1 WSHSY and CDR2 SAAADI. This CDR3 spans 15 amino acids. The CDR3 sequence: CASMRSDSQDYEQYF. The CDR3 nucleotides are TGCGCCAGCATGCGGTCCGACAGTCAAGACTACGAGCAGTACTTC.

This clone appeared a single time. The chain recombines TRBV14 with TRBJ1-3; D call uncertain. Trimming took off 2 bases at V and 4 bases at J, with 12 bases between the two ends. The CDR3 contains 15 residues. The germline V gene encodes CDR1 SGHDN and CDR2 FVKESK. CDR3 sequence reads: CASSQFRATGNTIYF. The CDR3, as DNA: TGTGCCAGCAGCCAATTTCGGGCAACAGGAAACACCATATATTTT.

This clone has a handful of counts. J is TRBJ2-3 and V is TRBV5-1; 12 bases fit TRBD2. Germline lookup yields CDR1 SGHRS and CDR2 YFSETQ. The CDR3 extends over 18 amino acids. J gave up 3 bases and V 0 bases, and 8 bases lay outside the gene matches. CDR3 in DNA: TGCGCCAGCAGCTTGGGACTAGCGGGGGCCTTGACGACAGATACGCAGTATTTT. Residues: CASSLGLAGALTTDTQYF.

The chain recombines TRBV4-2 with TRBJ2-3, with 9 nucleotides matching TRBD2. V trimming: 4 bases; J trimming: 4 bases; junction bases outside the gene matches: 3. The CDR3 is made up of 14 amino acids. Germline CDR1 LGHNA, CDR2 YNFKEQ. DNA for the CDR3: TGTGCCAGCAGCCTCCGGACTAGCGCAGATACGCAGTATTTT. It yields the protein CASSLRTSADTQYF.

The rearrangement links TRBV7-2 to TRBJ1-6; no clear D. This CDR3 has 16 residues. V shed 0 bases and J shed 4 bases, with 10 bases lying between them. Germline V gene data show CDR1 as SGHTA and CDR2 as FQGNSA. CDR3 region: CASSLAVAVYNSPLHF. The CDR3 DNA reads as TGTGCCAGCAGCTTAGCGGTAGCCGTTTATAATTCACCCCTCCACTTT.

CDR3 protein: CASRPQTSGIHEQYF. The CDR3, as DNA: TGTGCCAGCAGACCCCAGACTAGCGGGATTCACGAGCAGTACTTC. The chain uses TRBV13 and TRBJ2-5; 11 bases line up with TRBD2. The DNA end is more similar to TRBJ2-7, so the J call may be wrong. Germline V gene lookup returns CDR1 PRHDT and CDR2 FYEKMQ (reference sequence). The CDR3 has 15 residues.

The chain links TRBV9 to TRBJ1-1; perhaps TRBD1 as D (5 bases). Per germline, CDR1 SGDLS and CDR2 YYNGEE. The germline V and J ends were trimmed by 4 bases and 3 bases, with 13 bases remaining between them. The CDR3 length is 14 residues. This CDR3 is CASSPGGADTEAFF. CDR3 in DNA: TGTGCCAGCAGCCCAGGAGGGGCGGACACTGAAGCTTTCTTT.

V gene TRBV14 combines with J gene TRBJ2-3, with TRBD2 as a possible D gene (5 bases). CDR1 and CDR2 (germline): SGHDN, FVKESK. Trimming took 0 bases from V and 4 from J, leaving 8 bases between them. The CDR3 contains 14 residues. In nucleotides, the CDR3 is TGTGCCAGCAGCCAAGATTCCGGGGCAGATACGCAGTATTTT. As protein: CASSQDSGADTQYF.

The J gene is TRBJ1-5, the V gene TRBV7-9; D remains unclear. V shed 3 bases and J shed 2 bases, with 8 bases lying between them. Germline CDR1 is SEHNR and CDR2 is FQNEAQ (reference sequence). This CDR3 spans 14 amino acids. This CDR3 is CASSLSVGNQPQHF. The CDR3 nucleotides are TGTGCCAGCAGCTTGAGTGTCGGCAATCAGCCCCAGCATTTT.

The chain combines TRBV29-1 with TRBJ2-2, with a tentative D call TRBD2 (6 bases). The CDR3 runs to 13 residues. V gave up 7 bases and J gave up 1 base, with 10 bases separating them. Germline V gene lookup returns CDR1 SQVTM and CDR2 ANQGSEA. CDR3 DNA sequence: TGCAGCGAGAGGCGGGGGAACACCGGGGAGCTGTTTTTT. Translated: CSERRGNTGELFF.